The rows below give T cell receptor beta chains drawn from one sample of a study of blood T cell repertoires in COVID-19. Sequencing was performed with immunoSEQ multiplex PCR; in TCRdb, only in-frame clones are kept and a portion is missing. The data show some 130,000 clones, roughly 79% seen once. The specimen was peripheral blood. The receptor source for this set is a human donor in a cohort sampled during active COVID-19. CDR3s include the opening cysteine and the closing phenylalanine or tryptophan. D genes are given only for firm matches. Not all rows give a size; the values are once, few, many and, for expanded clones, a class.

TGTGCCAGCAGCGCCCTCGGGACACTTCAAGAGACCCAGTACTTC,CASSALGTLQETQYF,TRBV2,NA,TRBJ2-5,NA
TGTGCCAGCTCACCGGCAGGGGAGTATGGCTACACCTTC,CASSPAGEYGYTF,TRBV18,NA,TRBJ1-2,NA
TGTGCCAGCAGACTCGCCGGGGGAGGAACCTACGAGCAGTACTTC,CASRLAGGGTYEQYF,TRBV2,NA,TRBJ2-7,NA
TGTGCCAGCAGCGTAGCCCCCGACAGCGTCAATGAGCAGTTCTTC,CASSVAPDSVNEQFF,TRBV9,NA,TRBJ2-1,NA
TGCAGCGCCCACGACAGGGCGGGCTCCTACGAGCAGTACTTC,CSAHDRAGSYEQYF,TRBV29-1,TRBD1,TRBJ2-7,once
TGTGCCAGCAGTGAATGGGGACTAGCGGGGGGTCAAGAGACCCAGTACTTC,CASSEWGLAGGQETQYF,TRBV6-1,TRBD2,TRBJ2-5,NA
TGTGCCAGCAGTTGGACCACAGGGACTGAAGCTTTCTTT,CASSWTTGTEAFF,TRBV6-5,NA,TRBJ1-1,NA
TGTGCCAGCAGCTTACCAGGGACTAGCGGGGGGGAGCAGTTCTTC,CASSLPGTSGGEQFF,TRBV11-2,TRBD2,TRBJ2-1,NA
TGCGCCAGCACAAATTTTCGCTCCCCGGGCATTCAGTACTTC,CASTNFRSPGIQYF,TRBV5-1,NA,TRBJ2-4,once
TGTGCCAGCAGCTTGGGGGGTGGTAATGAAAAACTGTTTTTT,CASSLGGGNEKLFF,TRBV7-9,NA,TRBJ1-4,NA
TGCGCCAGCGACAGGGGTTCCTACAATGAGCAGTTCTTC,CASDRGSYNEQFF,TRBV5-1,TRBD1,TRBJ2-1,NA
TGTGCCAGCAGTTATGGACAGGGGGCTGATGAGCAGTTCTTC,CASSYGQGADEQFF,TRBV27,TRBD1,TRBJ2-1,NA
TGTGCCAGCAGCCGCGACAGGGATGGGGTAAGATCACCCCTCCACTTT,CASSRDRDGVRSPLHF,TRBV7-3,TRBD1,TRBJ1-6,NA
TGTGCCAGCAGCCAGGACAGGGCAAATTCACCCCTCCACTTT,CASSQDRANSPLHF,TRBV7-8,TRBD1,TRBJ1-6,NA
TGCGCCAGCACCGACAAGAACGAGCAGTACTTC,CASTDKNEQYF,TRBV10-2,NA,TRBJ2-7,NA
TGTGCCTGGAGTAGGGACAGGGATTATGGCTACACCTTC,CAWSRDRDYGYTF,TRBV30,TRBD1,TRBJ1-2,few
TGTGCCAGCAGCCAAGGGAAGGCAGGAGGTAATGAAAAACTGTTTTTT,CASSQGKAGGNEKLFF,TRBV3-1/TRBV3-2,NA,TRBJ1-4,NA
TGTGCCATCAGAGGACTAGCGGGGGGTTACACCGGGGAGCTGTTTTTT,CAIRGLAGGYTGELFF,TRBV10-3,TRBD2,TRBJ2-2,NA
TGTGCCAGCAGTTATCCTGGCAGGACTAGCACAGATACGCAGTATTTT,CASSYPGRTSTDTQYF,TRBV6-5,NA,TRBJ2-3,NA
TGTGCCAGCAGCTTGGAGGACTGGGGCTACACCTTC,CASSLEDWGYTF,TRBV5-5,NA,TRBJ1-2,few
TGTGCCAGCAGCCCCAGGGGAGTAGAGAACACTGAAGCTTTCTTT,CASSPRGVENTEAFF,TRBV7-6,NA,TRBJ1-1,many
TGTGCCAGCAGTTACCCCTCTGGCGGGGAAACTTACAATGAGCAGTTCTTC,CASSYPSGGETYNEQFF,TRBV28,NA,TRBJ2-1,NA
TGTGCCTCGAGAAGGGGTGCGGGGGGCTCCTACGAGCAGTACTTC,CASRRGAGGSYEQYF,TRBV30,TRBD2,TRBJ2-7,NA
TGTGCCAGTAGTCCCTGGACAGGGGGGACCCCTGAAGCTTTCTTT,CASSPWTGGTPEAFF,TRBV19,TRBD1,TRBJ1-1,NA
TGTGCCAGCAGCCCCGGACAGGGGTATCGGGCCGGGGAGCTGTTTTTT,CASSPGQGYRAGELFF,TRBV11-3,TRBD1,TRBJ2-2,NA
TGTGCCAGCAGTTCGGGGGGGAATGAGCAGCTCTTC,CASSSGGNEQLF,TRBV12-3/TRBV12-4,TRBD2,TRBJ2-1,once
TGTGCCTGGAGTACCGGGGACTATGGCTACACCTTC,CAWSTGDYGYTF,TRBV30,NA,TRBJ1-2,once
TGTGCCAGTAGTATAGAAACACAGACCGGGGAGCTGTTTTTT,CASSIETQTGELFF,TRBV19,NA,TRBJ2-2,NA
TGTGCCAGCAGTTTATCGTTGGGGGGGGCCGGGGCGACCCAGTACTTC,CASSLSLGGAGATQYF,TRBV27,NA,TRBJ2-5,few
TGTGCCAGCAGCTCGGGGGACACAGATACGCAGTATTTT,CASSSGDTDTQYF,TRBV11-3,NA,TRBJ2-3,NA
TGTGCCAGCAGCCTACCCGCTAGCGGCGCGAACACCGGGGAGCTGTTTTTT,CASSLPASGANTGELFF,TRBV7-9,TRBD2,TRBJ2-2,NA